This entry concerns a single T cell receptor (beta chain). No antigen is known for it. Germline values: CDR1 SGHNT, CDR2 YYREEE (reference sequence). The CDR3 length is 14 residues. V was cut by 4 bases and J by 6 bases, with 14 bases left in between. This sample was taken from a study of metastatic and nonmetastatic thyroid tumors. Study details: Thyroid patients, malignant and benign, had repertoires compared across blood and tumor or nodule tissue.

Study-wide results and limits: Reported TCR beta diversity, measured in blood and tumor, was significantly higher for malignant thyroid tumors than for benign nodules.

Original processing methods: For papillary thyroid cancer, a distant-metastasis classifier was constructed from CDR3 differences observed across clinicopathological groups. TCRdb reprocessed the PCR reads using MiXCR. TCRdb's processing, not the authors' own work, is the source of the V and J calls. The sample consists of about 47,000 clones, roughly a quarter of them appearing once. Until they underwent thyroid surgery, no patient had received any treatment. The TCR originated in a male donor with papillary thyroid cancer or a benign thyroid nodule (not recorded which). Some clones in this sample may be carry-over from other donors' samples. The chain carries TRBV5-4 and TRBJ2-1; D gene unclear. Sequencing used blood. CDR3 loop: CASSDKTIRNEQFF. The CDR3 DNA follows: TGTGCCAGCAGCGACAAAACTATTCGCAATGAGCAGTTCTTC.